The 31 T cell receptor beta chains below were found in one sample sequenced in a study of blood T cell repertoires in COVID-19 (TCRdb year 2020). The library was built by means of the immunoSEQ multiplex PCR assay. TCRdb mirrors the immuneACCESS table, restricted to in-frame sequences. Some clones are absent from its copies; in checked studies, under half trace to an unresolved V gene, and the reason for the others is unknown. The sample has some 74,000 clones on record, about 89% of them singletons. The top ten clones comprise just over 2.5% of the sample. The sample taken for sequencing was peripheral blood. The receptor set was obtained from a man aged 50 or older with COVID-19, enrolled during active disease.

This clone showed up just once. The chain is built from TRBV4-3 and TRBJ1-2; D uncertain. This CDR3 comprises 16 residues. The germline CDR1 and CDR2 sequences are LGHNA and YSLEER. V lost 0 bases and J lost 4, with 15 bases in between. The CDR3 nucleotides are TGCGCCAGCAGCCAAGATATAAATGCAGGAATCTATGGCTACACCTTC. It encodes CASSQDINAGIYGYTF.

The rearrangement links TRBV6-5 to TRBJ1-2; D perhaps matches TRBD1 (6 bases). The CDR3 loop spans 13 amino acids. The V end was cut by 7 bases, the J end by 0 bases, with 9 bases between. Germline values: CDR1 MNHEY, CDR2 SVGAGI. The CDR3 protein is CASKQGTNYGYTF. Written as DNA, the CDR3 is TGTGCCAGCAAGCAGGGGACTAACTATGGCTACACCTTC.

The gene calls are TRBV2 and TRBJ2-1; no clear D gene. CDR3 size: 17 residues. The germline gives CDR1 SNHLY, CDR2 FYNNEI. Trimming took 6 bases from V and 0 from J, leaving 18 bases between them. Here the CDR3 reads CASRPPGRPVSYNEQFF. The CDR3 coding sequence is TGTGCCAGCAGGCCCCCTGGGCGCCCCGTCTCCTACAATGAGCAGTTCTTC. The entire variable domain, with the rest obtained from reference TRBV2 and TRBJ2-1, is as follows: EPEVTQTPSHQVTQMGQEVILRCVPISNHLYFYWYRQILGQKVEFLVSFYNNEISEKSEIFDDQFSVERPDGSNFTLKIRSTKLEDSAMYFCASRPPGRPVSYNEQFFGPGTRLTVL.

CDR3 amino acids: CATSRSGAGSGEQYF. The CDR3, as DNA: TGTGCCACCAGCAGATCGGGAGCGGGGTCAGGAGAGCAGTACTTC. V usage is TRBV15 and J usage is TRBJ2-7; 7 bases are shared with TRBD2. V shed 2 bases and J 7 bases; nucleotides not matched to a gene: 11. The CDR3 loop spans 15 amino acids. Germline V lookup: CDR1 LNHNV, CDR2 YYDKDF (reference sequence).

The chain couples TRBV5-1 to TRBJ1-5, with a tentative D call TRBD1 (5 bases). The CDR3 spans 14 residues. Germline V gives CDR1 SGHRS, CDR2 YFSETQ. V lost 0 bases to trimming and J lost 2 bases, with 6 bases between them. The chain's CDR3 is CASSLEGGNQPQHF. For the CDR3, the DNA is TGCGCCAGCAGCTTGGAAGGGGGCAATCAGCCCCAGCATTTT.

The genes are TRBV6-5 and TRBJ2-5, with D possibly being TRBD1 (6 bases). The V end was cut by 2 bases, the J end by 0 bases, with 10 bases between. CDR1 and CDR2 (germline): MNHEY, SVGAGI. This CDR3 contains 15 residues. CDR3 sequence (DNA): TGTGCCAGCAGTTACCTTGGACAGAACCAAGAGACCCAGTACTTC. The encoded protein is CASSYLGQNQETQYF.

The gene calls are TRBV6-5 and TRBJ2-7; D might be TRBD1 (6 bases). The V gene lost 6 bases and the J gene lost 4 bases, with 16 bases spanning the gap. Germline CDR1 is MNHEY and CDR2 is SVGAGI. The length of the CDR3 is 14 residues. The CDR3 region has the DNA TGTGCCAGCAGGACCGGGACAACCTTTTACGAGCAGTACGTC. Residues: CASRTGTTFYEQYV.

This clone was seen a single time. This rearrangement joins TRBV21-1 to TRBJ2-4; the table names TRBD1, a call not compared with the DNA. TRBV21-1 is reported as a pseudogene. The CDR3 has 16 residues. This chain's CDR3 is CASRLGPWLAKNIQYF. CDR3 nucleotide sequence: TGTGCCAGCAGACTGGGGCCCTGGCTAGCCAAAAACATTCAGTACTTC.

The rearrangement links TRBV5-6 to TRBJ2-7; D remains unclear. The CDR3 is made up of 13 amino acids. V lost 4 bases to trimming and J lost 2 bases, with 10 bases between them. Germline V CDR1 and CDR2: SGHDT, YYEEEE. CDR3 sequence reads: CASSAVAAYEQYF. In nucleotides, the CDR3 is TGTGCCAGCAGCGCGGTGGCGGCCTACGAGCAGTACTTC.

The chain recombines TRBV6-5 with TRBJ1-5, with D possibly matching TRBD1 (6 bases). CDR1 and CDR2 from the germline V gene are MNHEY and SVGAGI. This CDR3 has 15 residues. Trimming removed 2 bases from V and 5 bases from J, with 13 bases in between. CDR3 in DNA: TGTGCCAGCAGTTACCTTACAGGGCGAGATCAGCCCCAGCATTTT. Encoded protein: CASSYLTGRDQPQHF.

V and J are TRBV6-5 and TRBJ2-7, with D unclear. The V end was cut by 6 bases, the J end by 2 bases, with 8 bases between. This CDR3 is built from 12 residues. Germline V gene data show CDR1 as MNHEY and CDR2 as SVGAGI. The CDR3 reads CASSASPYEQYF. The CDR3 DNA follows: TGTGCCAGCAGCGCGTCCCCCTACGAGCAGTACTTC.

The chain couples TRBV9 to TRBJ2-6, with 7 bases lining up with TRBD2. This CDR3 is built from 19 residues. The germline V gene encodes CDR1 SGDLS and CDR2 YYNGEE. V lost 0 bases to trimming and J lost 2 bases; unmatched junction nucleotides: 11. The chain's CDR3 is CASSVARSGKGPGANVLTF. CDR3 sequence (DNA): TGTGCCAGCAGCGTAGCTCGAAGCGGGAAGGGCCCTGGGGCCAACGTCCTGACTTTC. Together with reference TRBV9 and TRBJ2-6, the CDR3 gives the full variable domain: DSGVTQTPKHLITATGQRVTLRCSPRSGDLSVYWYQQSLDQGLQFLIQYYNGEERAKGNILERFSAQQFPDLHSELNLSSLELGDSALYFCASSVARSGKGPGANVLTFGAGSRLTVL.

The chain uses TRBV6-5 and TRBJ1-2; TRBD1 aligns across 8 bases. There are 15 residues in the CDR3. Germline lookup yields CDR1 MNHEY and CDR2 SVGAGI. J gave up 2 bases and V 8 bases, and 10 bases lay outside the gene matches. CDR3 DNA sequence: TGTGCCAGCCGGCGGACAGGGACGAACAACTATGGCTACACCTTC. Translated, it gives CASRRTGTNNYGYTF.

The V gene is TRBV12-3 or TRBV12-4, the J gene TRBJ2-2, with D possibly being TRBD1 (6 bases). V was shortened by 6 bases and J by 6 bases, with 11 bases between the two germline ends. CDR3 length: 13 amino acids. CDR3 DNA: TGTGCCAGCAGCGAGCCAGGGGCCGGGGAGCTGTTTTTT. This sequence encodes CASSEPGAGELFF.

V gene TRBV10-3 combines with J gene TRBJ1-1; D ambiguous. This CDR3 is built from 13 residues. CDR1 and CDR2 (germline): ENHRY, SYGVKD. V was pared by 3 bases and J by 1 base, with 6 bases between. CDR3 amino acids: CAISDRGNTEAFF. CDR3 bases: TGTGCCATCAGTGACCGGGGGAACACTGAAGCTTTCTTT.

The rearrangement uses TRBV9 and TRBJ2-1; possible D gene TRBD2, 6 bases. This CDR3 region has 14 residues. Germline loops: CDR1 SGDLS, CDR2 YYNGEE. Trimming shortened V by 3 bases and J by 10 bases, and 17 bases separated the two germline ends. As DNA, the CDR3 is TGTGCCAGCAGCGCGGGGGACCCCCCAAGGGAGCAGTTCTTC. Amino acid sequence: CASSAGDPPREQFF.

This clone was observed a single time. J is TRBJ1-2 and V is TRBV11-2; no reliable D call. From germline, CDR1 is SGHAT and CDR2 FQNNGV. With 1 base removed from V and 6 bases from J, the gap between germline ends came to 6 bases. CDR3 length: 12 amino acids. CDR3 in DNA: TGTGCCAGCAGCTTAGGTACGGATGGCTACACCTTC. Translation: CASSLGTDGYTF. The variable domain in full, with the rest retrieved from reference TRBV11-2 and TRBJ1-2, is EAGVAQSPRYKIIEKRQSVAFWCNPISGHATLYWYQQILGQGPKLLIQFQNNGVVDDSQLPKDRFSAERLKGVDSTLKIQPAKLEDSAVYLCASSLGTDGYTFGSGTRLTVV.

In its sample, this clone was seen once. The chain is built from TRBV4-1 and TRBJ2-7; D possibly corresponds to TRBD2 (5 bases). The CDR3 is made up of 14 amino acids. Trimming left V 1 base short and J 4 bases short, with 11 bases between. Germline V gene lookup returns CDR1 MGHRA and CDR2 YSYEKL. CDR3: CASSQAPGSYEQYF. The CDR3 DNA sequence: TGCGCCAGCAGCCAAGCCCCGGGATCTTACGAGCAGTACTTC.

The rearrangement joins TRBV5-6 to TRBJ1-1, with D hard to call. Trimming cost V 2 bases and J 6 bases, with 8 bases left between them. Germline V gene lookup returns CDR1 SGHDT and CDR2 YYEEEE. The CDR3 has 12 amino acids. CDR3 sequence: CASSFQLAEAFF. CDR3 nucleotide sequence: TGTGCCAGCAGCTTTCAGTTGGCTGAAGCTTTCTTT.

The V call is TRBV7-9, the J call TRBJ2-7, with 8 bases that match TRBD2. In germline, CDR1 is SEHNR, CDR2 FQNEAQ (reference sequence). The CDR3 spans 15 residues. With V trimmed by 5 bases and J by 0 bases, 6 bases remained unmatched. In nucleotides, the CDR3 is TGTGCCAGCAGCCCGGGGGGGCGGGCCTCCTACGAGCAGTACGTC. This sequence encodes CASSPGGRASYEQYV.

A few counts support this clone. J is TRBJ1-5 and V is TRBV18; 7 nucleotides agree with TRBD1. With 6 bases clipped from V and 4 bases from J, the junction kept 9 bases outside the gene matches. The CDR3 is 15 amino acids. The germline CDR1 and CDR2 sequences are KGHSH and LQKENI. The CDR3 protein is CASSYSGTVNQPQHF. CDR3 in DNA: TGTGCCAGCTCGTACTCCGGGACAGTAAATCAGCCCCAGCATTTT.

The chain is built from TRBV2 and TRBJ2-5; D gene uncertain. Germline assignment: CDR1 SNHLY and CDR2 FYNNEI. This CDR3 has 14 amino acids. V lost 2 bases to trimming and J lost 5 bases, with 12 bases between them. CDR3 amino acids: CASSEKRVSETQYF. DNA for the CDR3: TGTGCCAGCAGTGAAAAGAGAGTGAGCGAGACCCAGTACTTC. Using reference TRBV2 and TRBJ2-5 for the parts outside the CDR3, the full variable domain is EPEVTQTPSHQVTQMGQEVILRCVPISNHLYFYWYRQILGQKVEFLVSFYNNEISEKSEIFDDQFSVERPDGSNFTLKIRSTKLEDSAMYFCASSEKRVSETQYFGPGTRLLVL.

The J gene is TRBJ2-2, the V gene TRBV18, with a tentative D call TRBD1 (6 bases). Germline loops: CDR1 KGHSH, CDR2 LQKENI. V dropped 0 bases and J dropped 6 bases, with 8 bases sitting between them. The CDR3 spans 14 residues. Written as DNA, the CDR3 is TGTGCCAGCTCACCACCCCCAGGGGCCGGGGAGCTGTTTTTT. Its translation is CASSPPPGAGELFF.

V is TRBV11-2 and J is TRBJ1-1, with D perhaps matching TRBD1 (6 bases). V gave up 2 bases and J gave up 0 bases, with 10 bases separating them. The V gene's germline CDR1 is SGHAT and CDR2 FQNNGV. The CDR3 is 15 amino acids. CDR3 in DNA: TGTGCCAGCAGCTTATCTCGGACAGTGAACACTGAAGCTTTCTTT. This gives the protein CASSLSRTVNTEAFF.

The chain employs TRBV5-8 and TRBJ2-5; 9 nucleotides align to TRBD2. The CDR3 contains 15 residues. Germline loops: CDR1 SGHTS, CDR2 YDEGEE. V gave up 2 bases and J gave up 1 base; unmatched junction bases: 3. CDR3 residues: CASSFGGRGQETQYF. CDR3 DNA: TGTGCCAGCAGCTTTGGCGGGAGGGGCCAAGAGACCCAGTACTTC.

The rearrangement links TRBV5-4 to TRBJ2-1; 10 bases are shared with TRBD1. Germline CDR1 reads SGHNT; CDR2 reads YYREEE (reference sequence). The ends lost 3 bases at V and 5 bases at J; junction bases unmatched: 8. The CDR3 sequence is 16 residues long. CDR3 amino acids: CASSSRSGQGHNEQFF. The CDR3 DNA reads as TGTGCCAGCAGCTCGCGATCGGGACAGGGGCACAATGAGCAGTTCTTC.

This clone was seen once. The chain joins TRBV6-1 to TRBJ1-2; tentative D call: TRBD1 (5 bases). V lost 2 bases to trimming and J lost 4 bases, with 14 bases between them. Germline V lookup: CDR1 MNHNS, CDR2 SASEGT. The CDR3 consists of 15 residues. The CDR3 sequence is CASSESGRDSYGYTF. CDR3 nucleotide sequence: TGTGCCAGCAGTGAATCCGGGAGGGACTCCTATGGCTACACCTTC.

The genes are TRBV5-4 and TRBJ2-1; 12 bases are shared with TRBD1. The junction had 8 bases not matched to a gene; V was cut back by 2 bases and J by 8 bases. Germline CDR1 and CDR2: SGHNT and YYREEE (reference sequence). The CDR3 is 16 residues long. The CDR3 DNA reads as TGTGCCAGCAGCTTACCGGGACAGGGGGCTTGGGATGAGCAGTTCTTC. Translating gives CASSLPGQGAWDEQFF.

This chain connects TRBV12-3 or TRBV12-4 to TRBJ2-5; weak D call: TRBD1 (6 bases). This CDR3 spans 11 amino acids. V was shortened by 8 bases and J by 4 bases, with 8 bases between the two germline ends. CDR3 coding DNA: TGTGCCAGCCAGGGGAGAGAGACCCAGTACTTC. It translates to CASQGRETQYF.

The chain carries TRBV2 and TRBJ2-3; a possible D gene is TRBD2 (5 bases). This CDR3 contains 14 residues. The V gene's germline CDR1 is SNHLY and CDR2 FYNNEI. The ends were cut back, 8 bases at V and 0 bases at J, with 12 bases in the middle. CDR3 amino acids: CASSTRTSTDTQYF. The CDR3 bases are TGTGCCAGCTCTACGAGGACTAGCACAGATACGCAGTATTTT.

This clone was recorded once. The chain has TRBV28 and TRBJ1-6; D may be TRBD1 (5 bases). Trimming removed 3 bases at V and 9 bases at J, with 12 bases between. Germline-derived CDR1 and CDR2 are MDHEN and SYDVKM. This CDR3 contains 14 residues. CDR3: CASSFSQGGSPLHF. The CDR3, as DNA: TGTGCCAGCAGTTTTTCTCAGGGTGGTTCACCCCTCCACTTT.